Following are 28 T cell receptor beta chains from one sample sequenced in a study of blood T cells in healthy people across ages. The authors ran a second PCR of about 6 to 11 cycles using a sample-barcoded 5' primer and a J-beta primer mix. TCRdb redid the calling of the 5' RACE reads with MiXCR, one entry per CDR3 protein. The top ten clones hold under 30% of a sample with roughly 1.9 million distinct CDR3 sequences, roughly two fifths of them seen once. The sample was blood. The source is a human donor in good health.

The sample holds a few counts of this clonotype. One base away lies a much larger clone, so this may be a sequencing read error. The chain carries TRBV7-9 and TRBJ2-3; D remains unclear. The V gene's germline CDR1 is SEHNR and CDR2 FQNEAQ (reference sequence). This CDR3 spans 13 amino acids. V gave up 6 bases and J gave up 0 bases, with 7 bases separating them. The CDR3 sequence is CASRSTSTDTQYF. The CDR3 region has the DNA TGTGCCAGCAGATCGACTAGCACAGATACGCAGTATTTT.

This clonotype came up a few times. CDR3 in amino acids: CASSYFGTGGWWNSPLHF. The CDR3 nucleotides read TGTGCCAGCAGTTATTTCGGGACAGGGGGCTGGTGGAATTCACCCCTCCACTTT. The V gene is TRBV28, the J gene TRBJ1-6; 12 nucleotides align to TRBD1. The CDR3 totals 18 residues. Germline CDR1 is MDHEN and CDR2 is SYDVKM. V gave up 4 bases and J gave up 7 bases; unmatched junction bases: 11.

This clonotype occurred once. V and J are TRBV3-1 and TRBJ2-4, with 7 bases aligning to TRBD2. Gene TRBJ2-7 matches the end of the DNA better, so the J call may be wrong. Germline CDR1 LGHDT, CDR2 YNNKEL (reference sequence). The CDR3 covers 16 residues. The DNA for the CDR3 is TGTGCCAGCAGCCAAGAATCAGGACTAGGCATTTACGAGCAGTACTTC. Encoded protein: CASSQESGLGIYEQYF.

The chain recombines TRBV9 with TRBJ1-1; D is perhaps TRBD1 (5 bases). Germline V gene lookup returns CDR1 SGDLS and CDR2 YYNGEE. This CDR3 comprises 14 residues. The V end lost 3 bases, the J end lost 4 bases, and 13 bases lay between the germline ends. In DNA form, the CDR3 reads TGTGCCAGCAGCGAAATAGGGGTTGGCACTGAAGCTTTCTTT. It is translated as CASSEIGVGTEAFF. The full variable domain, completed using reference TRBV9 and TRBJ1-1, is DSGVTQTPKHLITATGQRVTLRCSPRSGDLSVYWYQQSLDQGLQFLIQYYNGEERAKGNILERFSAQQFPDLHSELNLSSLELGDSALYFCASSEIGVGTEAFFGQGTRLTVV.

The V call is TRBV10-1, the J call TRBJ2-7; the match to TRBD1 covers 7 bases. The trim removed 10 bases at V and 0 bases at J, leaving 6 bases unmatched. The CDR3 is 13 residues long. Germline CDR1 reads WNHNN; CDR2 reads SYGVQD (reference sequence). This CDR3 is CAISTGHSYEQYF. In DNA form, the CDR3 reads TGCGCCATTTCGACAGGGCACTCCTACGAGCAGTACTTC.

Only a few counts were recorded for this clonotype. This chain joins TRBV10-3 and TRBJ1-2, with D possibly being TRBD1 (5 bases). V lost 3 bases and J lost 4, with 9 bases in between. The CDR3 is 13 amino acids. Germline V gene data show CDR1 as ENHRY and CDR2 as SYGVKD. In DNA, the CDR3 is TGTGCCATCAGTGAAGGGACCACCTATGGCTACACCTTC. Protein product: CAISEGTTYGYTF.

The J gene is TRBJ2-7, the V gene TRBV29-1; perhaps D is TRBD1 or TRBD2 (5 bases each). Between the trimmed V and J ends, which lost 8 bases and 4 bases, there was a span of 15 bases. CDR1 and CDR2 from the germline V gene are SQVTM and ANQGSEA. The length of the CDR3 is 12 residues. The CDR3 loop reads CSTSGPSYEQYF. The CDR3 DNA is TGCAGCACATCGGGACCTTCGTACGAGCAGTACTTC.

This clonotype has just a few counts. The rearrangement joins TRBV7-2 to TRBJ1-2; 9 bases map to TRBD1. The CDR3 has 16 amino acids. With V trimmed by 5 bases and J by 2 bases, 9 bases remained unmatched. In germline, CDR1 is SGHTA, CDR2 FQGNSA. CDR3 residues: CASSPSPGTGNYGYTF. For the CDR3, the DNA is TGTGCCAGCAGCCCCAGTCCCGGGACAGGGAACTATGGCTACACCTTC.

This chain connects TRBV12-3 or TRBV12-4 to TRBJ2-7, with TRBD1 matching over 7 bases. The CDR3 is 14 residues long. V trimming: 5 bases; J trimming: 6 bases; junction bases outside the gene matches: 10. The CDR3 DNA is TGTGCCAGCAGTAACCACAGGGGTGGTCTCGAGCAGTACTTC. It translates to CASSNHRGGLEQYF.

This chain links TRBV20-1 with TRBJ2-3, with 9 positions matching TRBD2. Germline V gene lookup returns CDR1 DFQATT and CDR2 SNEGSKA (reference sequence). This CDR3 region has 16 residues. V lost 6 bases, J lost 2 bases, and 12 bases stayed unmatched. CDR3 in DNA: TGCAGTGCCGCCCTCTACGGGACTAGCAACACAGATACGCAGTATTTT. Translating it yields CSAALYGTSNTDTQYF.

This clonotype turned up a few times. This rearrangement joins TRBV29-1 to TRBJ1-1; D remains ambiguous. CDR3 length: 12 residues. Germline-derived CDR1 and CDR2 are SQVTM and ANQGSEA. V was shortened by 6 bases and J by 0 bases, with 8 bases between the two germline ends. The CDR3 nucleotides read TGCAGCGTGGGCCCACTGAACACTGAAGCTTTCTTT. Protein product: CSVGPLNTEAFF.

This rearrangement joins TRBV20-1 to TRBJ2-7, with a weak D call TRBD2 (7 bases). The V gene's germline CDR1 is DFQATT and CDR2 SNEGSKA (reference sequence). The CDR3 spans 16 residues. V lost 0 bases, J lost 2 bases, and 17 bases lay in between. The CDR3 coding sequence is TGCAGTGCTAGAGATCGGGGGCGGGGGCTCCCCTACGAGCAGTACTTC. It codes for CSARDRGRGLPYEQYF.

This clonotype occurred a few times. This chain connects TRBV3-1 to TRBJ1-2; 9 positions match TRBD1. The CDR3 has 16 amino acids. From germline, CDR1 is LGHDT and CDR2 YNNKEL (reference sequence). Germline trimming cut 0 bases from V and 3 bases from J; bases unmatched to any gene: 5. The CDR3 here is CASSQDLRTGDYGYTF. The CDR3 nucleotides are TGTGCCAGCAGCCAAGACTTAAGGACAGGGGACTATGGCTACACCTTC.

This chain joins TRBV30 and TRBJ2-5; possibly TRBD1 for D (6 bases). The length of the CDR3 is 15 residues. V was cut by 3 bases and J by 4 bases, with 18 bases left in between. In germline, CDR1 is GTSNPN, CDR2 SVGIG (reference sequence). The CDR3 protein is CAWSPGTNPVETQYF. For the CDR3, the DNA is TGTGCCTGGAGCCCCGGGACAAATCCGGTAGAGACCCAGTACTTC.

This clonotype came up a few times. V gene TRBV20-1 combines with J gene TRBJ2-7; D not certain. Germline values: CDR1 DFQATT, CDR2 SNEGSKA (reference sequence). V dropped 6 bases and J dropped 0 bases, with 12 bases sitting between them. CDR3 length: 13 residues. The CDR3 loop is CSAHQRFSYEQYF. CDR3 sequence (DNA): TGCAGTGCCCACCAGCGCTTCTCCTACGAGCAGTACTTC.

V usage is TRBV7-9 and J usage is TRBJ1-2, with TRBD1 identical over 8 bases. Germline V gene data show CDR1 as SEHNR and CDR2 as FQNEAQ (reference sequence). The CDR3 runs 13 residues. V was pared by 2 bases and J by 8 bases, with 4 bases of the junction left unmatched. CDR3 protein: CASSLSDREGYTF. The CDR3 region has the DNA TGTGCCAGCAGCTTATCGGACAGGGAGGGCTACACCTTC.

The chain's CDR3 is CASSSGPADSPLHF. The DNA of the CDR3 is TGTGCCAGCAGCTCGGGACCGGCTGATTCACCCCTCCACTTT. V gene TRBV7-2 combines with J gene TRBJ1-6; D perhaps matches TRBD1 (5 bases). The V gene's germline CDR1 is SGHTA and CDR2 FQGNSA. Trimming took 4 bases from V and 8 from J, leaving 12 bases between them. This CDR3 contains 14 residues. The full variable domain, in which reference TRBV7-2 and TRBJ1-6 provide the parts outside the CDR3, is GAGVSQSPSNKVTEKGKDVELRCDPISGHTALYWYRQSLGQGLEFLIYFQGNSAPDKSGLPSDRFSAERTGGSVSTLTIQRTQQEDSAVYLCASSSGPADSPLHFGNGTRLTVT.

The rearrangement uses TRBV6-1 and TRBJ2-6, with 9 bases aligning to TRBD1. This CDR3 contains 18 residues. V shed 5 bases, J shed 0 bases, and the junction held 8 bases outside the gene matches. The germline V gene has CDR1 MNHNS and CDR2 SASEGT. The CDR3 DNA is TGTGCCAGCAGTCGGACGGACAGGGGATACTCTGGGGCCAACGTCCTGACTTTC. This codes for CASSRTDRGYSGANVLTF.

With regard to this clonotype: At one boundary the junction diverges from the germline segment, which might be a read error. The chain combines TRBV12-3 or TRBV12-4 with TRBJ1-5; D ambiguous. This CDR3 spans 14 amino acids. The CDR3 loop reads CAGSLALWNQPQHF. The CDR3, as DNA: TGTGCCGGCAGTTTAGCGCTTTGGAATCAGCCCCAGCATTTT.

The rearrangement uses TRBV7-2 and TRBJ1-2; 8 bases are a match to TRBD1. CDR1 SGHTA and CDR2 FQGNSA come from the germline V gene. The V and J ends lost 6 bases and 13 bases, in that order; junction bases with no gene match: 13. The CDR3 runs to 13 residues. CDR3 sequence: CASSSDRVTASTF. The CDR3 DNA sequence: TGTGCCAGCAGTTCGGACAGGGTAACCGCCAGCACCTTC.

This chain links TRBV30 with TRBJ1-5; 8 bases agree with TRBD1. J gave up 2 bases and V 5 bases, and 2 bases lay outside the gene matches. From germline, CDR1 is GTSNPN and CDR2 SVGIG (reference sequence). CDR3 length: 13 residues. The CDR3 loop reads CAWAGQGNQPQHF. The CDR3 DNA reads TGTGCCTGGGCGGGACAGGGCAATCAGCCCCAGCATTTT.

A few counts support this clonotype. This rearrangement joins TRBV4-2 to TRBJ2-5, with 11 bases lining up with TRBD2. V lost 1 base to trimming and J lost 2 bases; unmatched junction nucleotides: 6. Germline lookup yields CDR1 LGHNA and CDR2 YNFKEQ. The CDR3 consists of 17 residues. The CDR3 protein is CASSQGLAGGFQETQYF. DNA of the CDR3: TGTGCCAGCAGCCAAGGGCTAGCGGGGGGCTTTCAAGAGACCCAGTACTTC.

This clonotype has just a few counts. CDR3 coding DNA: TGCGCCAGCAGCGCAATGGCGGGGGGCGACTATAATTCACCCCTCCACTTT. This gives the protein CASSAMAGGDYNSPLHF. J is TRBJ1-6 and V is TRBV4-1; D is perhaps TRBD1 (6 bases). The CDR3 loop spans 17 amino acids. Trimming removed 5 bases at V and 3 bases at J, with 17 bases between. Germline lookup yields CDR1 MGHRA and CDR2 YSYEKL.

V and J are TRBV5-1 and TRBJ2-1; 7 bases match TRBD2. This CDR3 spans 18 amino acids. Germline assignment: CDR1 SGHRS and CDR2 YFSETQ. With V trimmed by 0 bases and J by 5 bases, 14 bases remained unmatched. In DNA form, the CDR3 reads TGCGCCAGCAGCTTGGCCTTTTACAAGCGGGGACCCAACAATGAGCAGTTCTTC. This codes for CASSLAFYKRGPNNEQFF.

This chain connects TRBV4-3 to TRBJ1-2; tentative D call: TRBD1 (5 bases). This CDR3 is built from 17 residues. V lost 2 bases and J lost 6, with 22 bases in between. Germline CDR1 reads LGHNA; CDR2 reads YSLEER. This CDR3 reads CASSQYRGGMAENGYTF. CDR3 coding DNA: TGCGCCAGCAGCCAATACCGCGGGGGGATGGCTGAGAATGGCTACACCTTC.

The chain is built from TRBV6-5 and TRBJ1-2; D uncertain. CDR1 is MNHEY, CDR2 SVGAGI, per germline. The CDR3 is made up of 11 amino acids. Trimming cost V 8 bases and J 4 bases, with 8 bases left between them. The CDR3 here is CASLGPYGYTF. CDR3 sequence (DNA): TGTGCCAGCCTAGGGCCCTATGGCTACACCTTC.

The chain links TRBV11-1 to TRBJ2-3; D tentatively fits TRBD1 or TRBD2 (5 bases each). The CDR3 is made up of 13 amino acids. V lost 10 bases to trimming and J lost 14 bases, with 25 bases between them. Germline assignment: CDR1 SGHAT and CDR2 FQDESV (reference sequence). The CDR3 reads CATRGDLTYERYF. In nucleotides, the CDR3 is TGTGCCACTAGAGGGGATCTTACCTACGAGCGGTATTTT. The whole variable domain, filled in from reference TRBV11-1 and TRBJ2-3, reads EAEVAQSPRYKITEKSQAVAFWCDPISGHATLYWYRQILGQGPELLVQFQDESVVDDSQLPKDRFSAERLKGVDSTLKIQPAELGDSAMYLCATRGDLTYERYFGPGTRLTVL.

A few counts support this clonotype. This sequence joins TRBV20-1 and TRBJ2-3, with 9 bases that match TRBD2. Germline V gene lookup returns CDR1 DFQATT and CDR2 SNEGSKA (reference sequence). This CDR3 contains 15 residues. The trim removed 2 bases at V and 6 bases at J, leaving 9 bases unmatched. CDR3 sequence reads: CSARLAGTNSDTQYF. The CDR3 DNA reads as TGCAGTGCTAGACTAGCGGGGACTAATTCGGATACGCAGTATTTT.